This entry concerns a single TCR beta chain. The antigen it binds to is not known. No base qualities exist here, and no much larger clone lies one base off it. This sample's time point label indicates: cells obtained before transplantation from donor or recipient. CD3+CD4+ and CD3+CD8+ populations were FACS-sorted from unstimulated pre-transplant donor and recipient cells taken from spleen or lymph nodes. The germline V gene yields MGHDK for CDR1 and SYGVNS for CDR2. From cysteine to phenylalanine, the CDR3 is 17 amino acids long. Only the CDR3 DNA stays, 51 bases, in frame from base 1. The junction shows trimming of 1 base on V and 4 bases on J, and the gene matches do not reach 10 bases of it. This specimen comes from a study of graft-versus-host responses after intestinal transplantation (dated by TCRdb to about 2021). Regarding the research as a whole: The transplants that recipients got were multivisceral, liver-intestinal, or isolated intestinal. Anti-thymocyte globulin induction was given to all recipients, followed by maintenance tacrolimus and steroids for approximately 3 years. To identify alloreactive clones, pre-transplant mixed lymphocyte reaction products were sequenced and then compared with unstimulated pre-transplant donor and recipient T cells. A peak of at least 4% donor T cells among recipient peripheral blood mononuclear cells was the definition used for donor T cell macrochimerism. The cohort enrolled 24 intestinal transplant recipients including one retransplant, and 3 patients lacking pretransplant specimens were excluded. Bulk TCR-beta CDR3 sequencing was used to track graft-versus-host and host-versus-graft alloreactive T cell clones in the graft, circulation and bone marrow after intestinal transplantation. Instead of going to the commercial service, samples from a few later patients were sequenced in-house on an Illumina MiSeq and processed with MiXCR. Points the paper makes about the study in general: GvH clones turned up in recipient bone marrow, with some appearing earlier in ileal mucosa or blood, a pattern consistent with an intestinal mucosal origin. Peak levels of circulating GvH clones were associated with declines in HvG clones early after transplant. Patients with donor T cell macrochimerism had high GvH to HvG T cell clonal ratios in their allografts. Conclusions were limited by the relatively low number and heterogeneity of intestinal transplant patients.

The library was obtained by the immunoSEQ multiplex PCR assay. In most patients, genomic DNA was isolated using the Qiagen DNeasy Blood and Tissue Kit and sent frozen to Adaptive Biotechnologies for TCR sequencing. For most patients, high-throughput TCR-beta CDR3 sequencing of genomic DNA was performed by Adaptive Biotechnologies. As for the original processing: Adaptive's ImmunoSEQ software was the source of the TCR sequencing data for around 20 patients, while a few other patients were processed with MiXCR and VDJtools. CD4 versus CD8 sorting errors were corrected by removing sequences found in both subsets at a frequency ratio below 5:1. CDR3 nucleotide sequences shared between donor and recipient were removed because their origin could not be assigned. To be classed as alloreactive, a clone needed at least 2-fold expansion over unstimulated cells and a minimum CFSE-low frequency of 0.002% (template counts) or 0.001% (read counts). Clones were considered mappable if detected in sequenced pre-transplant spleen, lymph node, or MLR CFSE-low populations of the donor or recipient. Cumulative frequency of alloreactive clones was calculated as a percentage of all sequences weighted by copy number. TCRdb provides this immuneACCESS table in a form limited to in-frame rearrangements. Some clones are lacking; in checked studies, under half of them reflect an unresolved V gene, and why the rest are absent is not known. V, J and clone size were drawn from that table, and D and trimming were deduced from the DNA. The sample profile shows 85,000 to 100,000 clones; 85% to 95% of them were found once. The top ten hold just under 0.35% of the sample.

Here the sequenced sample was unstimulated CD4+ T cells sorted from spleen or lymph node cells, taken before transplant. The clonotype comes from a human donor who was the organ donor for an intestinal transplant. This chain is built from TRBV25-1 and TRBJ1-2; 9 junctional bases match TRBD1. The CDR3 sequence is CASSELPAGTGIYGYTF. DNA sequence: TGTGCCAGCAGTGAATTACCCGCGGGGACAGGGATCTATGGCTACACCTTC.